These 10 T cell receptor beta chains were sequenced from one sample in a study of CD8+ T cells in alopecia areata (dated by TCRdb to 2016 to 2019). Taken with the paper, the label for treatment or condition translates to: oral pan-JAK inhibitor, 5-10 mg twice daily. Libraries were built with the immunoSEQ multiplex PCR assay. RNA was extracted from all samples and reverse transcribed into cDNA, which served as template for TCR sequencing. TCRdb took over this immuneACCESS table, retaining in-frame rearrangements with V and J assigned. Such tables are incomplete; in checked studies, under half of the missing clones stem from an unresolved V gene, and the remainder is unexplained. A total of about 210,000 clones appear in this sample, approximately 38% of them only once. 0.48% of the sample goes to the ten largest clones. The input for sequencing was CD4+ T cells sorted from blood, taken at approximately week 30, from a patient treated with tofacitinib. The receptors stem from a human donor with alopecia areata.

This clone came up a few times. The V gene is TRBV6-6, the J gene TRBJ2-7; possibly TRBD2 for D (6 bases). Germline V gene lookup returns CDR1 MNHNY and CDR2 SVGAGI (reference sequence). This CDR3 is built from 15 residues. V lost 8 bases and J lost 7, with 24 bases in between. In nucleotides, the CDR3 is TGTGCCAGCGGGGGTGCTGGGGGACTGCCGATGGAGCAGTACTTC. This encodes CASGGAGGLPMEQYF.

This clone has a handful of counts. The V call is TRBV14, the J call TRBJ2-7, with D unclear. Trimming took off 5 bases at V and 0 bases at J, with 11 bases between the two ends. Germline-derived CDR1 and CDR2 are SGHDN and FVKESK. The CDR3 totals 14 residues. The CDR3 loop reads CASSGYRSSYEQYF. The CDR3 region has the DNA TGTGCCAGCAGCGGGTATCGGTCCTCCTACGAGCAGTACTTC. The variable domain in full, completed from reference TRBV14 and TRBJ2-7, reads EAGVTQFPSHSVIEKGQTVTLRCDPISGHDNLYWYRRVMGKEIKFLLHFVKESKQDESGMPNNRFLAERTGGTYSTLKVQPAELEDSGVYFCASSGYRSSYEQYFGPGTRLTVT.

There are a few counts of this clone. The genes are TRBV11-2 and TRBJ1-1; 7 bases are a match to TRBD1. Trimming removed 4 bases from V and 8 bases from J; junction bases left unmatched: 22. The CDR3 is 18 residues long. CDR1 SGHAT and CDR2 FQNNGV come from the germline V gene. The CDR3 loop reads CASSSSLGAGGPSGEAFF. In nucleotides, the CDR3 is TGTGCCAGCAGCTCATCGCTGGGGGCAGGGGGTCCTTCGGGGGAAGCTTTCTTT.

The chain recombines TRBV7-8 with TRBJ1-6; perhaps TRBD1 as D (6 bases). This CDR3 spans 14 amino acids. V lost 5 bases and J lost 10, with 15 bases in between. The V gene's germline CDR1 is SGHVS and CDR2 FQNEAQ. The CDR3 spells CASSVLDSSSPLHF. Here the CDR3 DNA reads TGTGCCAGCAGCGTATTGGACAGTTCGTCACCCCTCCACTTT.

The genes are TRBV5-1 and TRBJ2-1; 7 nucleotides agree with TRBD2. Germline CDR1 is SGHRS and CDR2 is YFSETQ. The J segment lost 5 bases and the V segment lost 7 bases, leaving 9 bases of the junction unmatched. This CDR3 region has 14 residues. The CDR3 loop is CASLLASGHNEQFF. CDR3 sequence (DNA): TGCGCCAGCCTTTTGGCTAGCGGCCACAATGAGCAGTTCTTC.

As concerns this clone: The same CDR3 also results from other DNA sequences found in this sample. The rearrangement uses TRBV28 and TRBJ2-3; tentative D call: TRBD2 (5 bases). The V gene lost 6 bases and the J gene lost 1 base, with 8 bases spanning the gap. The CDR3 is 13 residues long. Per germline, CDR1 MDHEN and CDR2 SYDVKM. CDR3 sequence (DNA): TGTGCCAGCAGCTCCGGGGGCACAGATACGCAGTATTTT. Translated, it gives CASSSGGTDTQYF.

This clone has only a few counts. The chain recombines TRBV19 with TRBJ2-3; 7 nucleotides line up with TRBD1. CDR3 length: 14 residues. V dropped 4 bases and J dropped 6; count of bases not matched to a gene: 7. CDR1 LNHDA and CDR2 SQIVND come from the germline V gene (reference sequence). In DNA form, the CDR3 reads TGTGCCAGTAGTAGAAGACAGGGACGGGATACGCAGTATTTT. Translation gives CASSRRQGRDTQYF.

This chain uses TRBV6-6 with TRBJ1-1, with a tentative D call TRBD1 (5 bases). Trimming cost V 5 bases and J 1 base, with 8 bases left between them. Germline CDR1 MNHNY, CDR2 SVGAGI (reference sequence). The length of the CDR3 is 13 residues. The CDR3 sequence is CASSLRENTEAFF. CDR3 nucleotides: TGTGCCAGCAGTCTCAGGGAGAACACTGAAGCTTTCTTT.

The chain recombines TRBV30 with TRBJ2-2; 7 bases are shared with TRBD1. Germline lookup yields CDR1 GTSNPN and CDR2 SVGIG (reference sequence). J gave up 6 bases and V 3 bases, and 7 bases lay outside the gene matches. The length of the CDR3 is 14 residues. The CDR3 spells CAWRPQTGAGELFF. CDR3 nucleotide sequence: TGTGCCTGGAGACCACAAACAGGGGCCGGGGAGCTGTTTTTT.

In regard to this clone: Other DNA sequences of this sample code for an identical CDR3. This chain connects TRBV9 to TRBJ1-4; D remains ambiguous. The V gene lost 0 bases and the J gene lost 7 bases, with 4 bases spanning the gap. Germline loops: CDR1 SGDLS, CDR2 YYNGEE. CDR3 length equals 12 residues. CDR3 protein: CASSVEGEKLFF. CDR3 nucleotides: TGTGCCAGCAGCGTAGAAGGTGAAAAACTGTTTTTT.